This record looks at one TCR beta chain sequence and its context. The antigen remains undetermined. This CDR3 comprises 16 residues. Trimming cost V 2 bases and J 4 bases, with 18 bases left between them. Germline values: CDR1 MGHRA, CDR2 YSYEKL. This specimen belongs to a study of cytomegalovirus exposure and HLA in healthy donors. Study observations and caveats: Altogether, some 170 TCR beta chains were recorded as cytomegalovirus-associated. Later analysis associated a missense DCLRE1C variant with TCR beta V- and J-gene trimming.

The primer mix had 60 Vbeta and 13 Jbeta primers. Libraries were prepared by immunoSEQ multiplex PCR; TCRdb keeps only in-frame clonotypes and omits some of them. The top ten hold approximately 0.8% of the sample, which has about 170,000 clones, approximately 81% seen once. The source of this sequence is a woman under 30 in good health and CMV-seronegative. This rearrangement joins TRBV4-1 to TRBJ2-7; D call uncertain. Source material: PBMCs. Written as DNA, the CDR3 is TGCGCCAGCAGCCAAACAGAAACCCGCTCCTCGTACGAGCAGTACTTC. It yields the protein CASSQTETRSSYEQYF.